The rows below give T cell receptor beta chains drawn from one sample of a study of T cells in Graves' hyperthyroidism and ophthalmopathy. One entry per CDR3 protein, called by TCRdb with MiXCR from the multiplex PCR reads. The sample records 350,000 to 450,000 distinct CDR3 sequences, approximately 15% being singletons. Sample: blood. These receptors all come from a woman aged 55-70 years with Graves' hyperthyroidism. Both conserved end residues are part of each CDR3. The D gene is left open where the match is weak. A clone size is listed for some rows: how often the clone was seen (once, few, many), or a class if it is expanded.

j_call,v_call,clone_size,d_call,cdr3_aa,cdr3_nt
TRBJ1-1,TRBV5-1,few,TRBD1,CASGASGQGDAFF,TGCGCCAGCGGAGCGTCTGGACAGGGGGACGCTTTCTTT
TRBJ2-7,TRBV28,many,NA,CASSFRQATYEQYF,TGTGCCAGCAGTTTCCGACAGGCAACCTACGAGCAGTACTTC
TRBJ2-6,TRBV27,NA,TRBD2,CASRGGLLPRANVLTF,TGTGCCAGCAGGGGGGGGTTGTTACCTAGGGCCAACGTCCTGACTTTC
TRBJ2-7,TRBV20-1,many,TRBD2,CSARDSASGVQYEQYF,TGCAGTGCTAGAGATTCGGCTAGCGGAGTTCAGTACGAGCAGTACTTC
TRBJ2-5,TRBV3-1,many,TRBD2,CASSQGLAGETQYF,TGTGCCAGCAGCCAAGGACTAGCTGGTGAGACCCAGTACTTC
TRBJ1-4,TRBV3-1,many,NA,CASSQESGANEKLFF,TGTGCCAGCAGCCAAGAGTCCGGGGCTAATGAAAAACTGTTTTTT
TRBJ2-2,TRBV27,many,TRBD2,CASSSRGLAFTGELFF,TGTGCCAGCAGTTCCCGGGGACTAGCTTTCACCGGGGAGCTGTTTTTT
TRBJ1-2,TRBV12-3/TRBV12-4,many,TRBD1,CASSFDRDYGYTF,TGTGCCAGCAGTTTCGACAGGGACTATGGCTACACCTTC
TRBJ2-1,TRBV9,few,TRBD2,CASSVLGGTSGNNEQFF,TGTGCCAGCAGCGTCTTAGGGGGAACTAGCGGGAACAATGAGCAGTTCTTC
TRBJ2-7,TRBV27,many,TRBD2,CASSHPPTSGRFYEQYF,TGTGCCAGCAGTCACCCTCCGACTAGCGGGAGGTTCTACGAGCAGTACTTC
TRBJ2-5,TRBV5-1,many,NA,CASSLAPGPGETQYF,TGCGCCAGCAGCTTGGCTCCAGGGCCGGGAGAGACCCAGTACTTC
TRBJ1-4,TRBV28,many,TRBD1,CASSLWTGGDEKLFF,TGTGCCAGCAGTTTGTGGACAGGGGGCGATGAAAAACTGTTTTTT
TRBJ1-5,TRBV6-5,few,NA,CASSYSAAEESNQPQHF,TGTGCCAGCAGTTACTCGGCAGCGGAGGAAAGCAATCAGCCCCAGCATTTT
TRBJ1-5,TRBV12-3/TRBV12-4,NA,NA,CASSYSDQPQHF,TGTGCCAGCAGTTACTCCGATCAGCCCCAGCATTTT
TRBJ2-7,TRBV15,few,TRBD1,CATSRDPGGDEQYF,TGTGCCACCAGCAGAGATCCAGGGGGAGACGAGCAGTACTTC
TRBJ1-1,TRBV5-6,NA,NA,CASSLVGVLTEAFF,TGTGCCAGCAGCTTAGTTGGGGTCCTCACTGAAGCTTTCTTT
TRBJ2-7,TRBV10-2,few,TRBD1,CASSPHPRTGMHEQYF,TGCGCCAGCAGTCCTCACCCCCGGACAGGGATGCACGAGCAGTACTTC
TRBJ2-7,TRBV20-1,many,NA,CSALGGYEQYF,TGCAGTGCCCTCGGCGGGTACGAGCAGTACTTC
TRBJ1-1,TRBV7-3,NA,NA,CASSSDSPEAFF,TGTGCCAGCAGTTCGGACAGCCCTGAAGCTTTCTTT
TRBJ2-7,TRBV4-1,NA,TRBD1,CASSQTAGDRGSYEQYF,TGCGCCAGCAGCCAAACGGCAGGGGACAGGGGGTCCTACGAGCAGTACTTC
TRBJ2-1,TRBV24-1,many,TRBD2,CATRGVAGGGYNEQFF,TGTGCCACCCGGGGGGTAGCGGGAGGTGGCTACAATGAGCAGTTCTTC
TRBJ2-1,TRBV9,NA,TRBD2,CASSRRGGSNEQFF,TGTGCCAGCAGCAGGCGTGGCGGGAGCAATGAGCAGTTCTTC
TRBJ2-1,TRBV3-1,many,TRBD1,CASSPWTGGKDEQFF,TGTGCCAGCAGCCCCTGGACAGGGGGTAAGGATGAGCAGTTCTTC
TRBJ1-5,TRBV15,NA,NA,CATSAYRDYQPQHF,TGTGCCACCTCGGCTTACAGGGATTATCAGCCCCAGCATTTT
TRBJ2-1,TRBV19,NA,TRBD1,CASSIPPDRARSNEQFF,TGTGCCAGTAGTATCCCCCCGGACAGGGCGAGGAGCAATGAGCAGTTCTTC
TRBJ2-7,TRBV6-1,NA,TRBD2,CASRTSIAGGYEQYF,TGTGCCAGCAGGACGTCTATAGCGGGAGGGTACGAGCAGTACTTC
TRBJ2-5,TRBV12-5,many,NA,CASGLLQPQETQYF,TGTGCTAGTGGTTTGCTTCAGCCCCAAGAGACCCAGTACTTC
TRBJ2-7,TRBV10-3,NA,TRBD2,CAGELAEAYEQYF,TGTGCCGGAGAACTAGCGGAAGCCTACGAGCAGTACTTC